This T cell receptor (beta chain) was captured in a study of blood T cell repertoires in COVID-19. V was shortened by 0 bases and J by 4 bases, with 18 bases between the two germline ends. CDR3 size: 17 residues. Germline V lookup: CDR1 SGDLS, CDR2 YYNGEE. Libraries were prepared by immunoSEQ multiplex PCR; TCRdb keeps only in-frame clonotypes and omits some of them. The sample contains some 150,000 clones, roughly 87% of which appear only once. The sample comprised peripheral blood. The receptor was isolated from a woman between 50 and 59 years old with acute or convalescent COVID-19. The chain combines TRBV9 with TRBJ2-3; no clear D. CDR3 sequence: CASSVEARTFFPDTQYF. DNA for the CDR3: TGTGCCAGCAGCGTAGAGGCTAGAACGTTCTTCCCAGATACGCAGTATTTT. The full variable domain, with the rest looked up from reference TRBV9 and TRBJ2-3, is DSGVTQTPKHLITATGQRVTLRCSPRSGDLSVYWYQQSLDQGLQFLIQYYNGEERAKGNILERFSAQQFPDLHSELNLSSLELGDSALYFCASSVEARTFFPDTQYFGPGTRLTVL.